These 14 T cell receptor beta chains were sequenced from one sample in a study of neurological immune-mediated disorders. TCRdb itself ran the 5' RACE reads through MiXCR, one entry per CDR3 protein. The repertoire holds 65,000 to 90,000 distinct CDR3 sequences, with 3.2% as singletons. Sequencing input: PBMCs. These receptors all stem from a woman aged 50 to 60 with multiple sclerosis.

This clonotype was counted at least ten times. The chain recombines TRBV3-1 with TRBJ2-2, with D unclear. The ends were cut back, 2 bases at V and 5 bases at J, with 9 bases in the middle. The germline V gene encodes CDR1 LGHDT and CDR2 YNNKEL (reference sequence). The CDR3 covers 14 residues. CDR3 sequence reads: CASSQMLATGELFF. The DNA for the CDR3 is TGTGCCAGCAGCCAAATGTTGGCTACCGGGGAGCTGTTTTTT.

This clonotype was observed at least ten times. V and J are TRBV20-1 and TRBJ1-4; D gene uncertain. V dropped 3 bases and J dropped 0 bases, with 14 bases sitting between them. Germline CDR1 reads DFQATT; CDR2 reads SNEGSKA (reference sequence). The CDR3 is 16 amino acids. The CDR3 loop is CSARPTWSTTNEKLFF. CDR3 DNA: TGCAGTGCTAGGCCAACATGGTCGACAACTAATGAAAAACTGTTTTTT.

Ten or more counts support this clonotype. The chain uses TRBV5-4 and TRBJ2-2; maybe TRBD2 (6 bases). The V gene lost 0 bases and the J gene lost 2 bases, with 8 bases spanning the gap. In germline, CDR1 is SGHNT, CDR2 YYREEE (reference sequence). The CDR3 extends over 15 amino acids. In DNA form, the CDR3 reads TGTGCCAGCAGCTTGGCACTAGCTAACACCGGGGAGCTGTTTTTT. Its translation is CASSLALANTGELFF.

Many counts were recorded for this clonotype. The rearrangement links TRBV20-1 to TRBJ2-3; a possible D gene is TRBD2 (5 bases). CDR3 length: 14 amino acids. Germline assignment: CDR1 DFQATT and CDR2 SNEGSKA (reference sequence). The ends were cut back, 4 bases at V and 4 bases at J, with 15 bases in the middle. CDR3 nucleotide sequence: TGCAGTGCTACAGACTACACCCAAGCAGATACGCAGTATTTT. Amino acid sequence: CSATDYTQADTQYF.

In its sample, this clonotype was seen many times. The chain couples TRBV12-3 or TRBV12-4 to TRBJ1-5; 8 bases are a match to TRBD1. The CDR3 is 14 residues long. The trim removed 4 bases at V and 2 bases at J, leaving 1 base unmatched. CDR3 coding DNA: TGTGCCAGCAGTTGGGGACAGGGCAATCAGCCCCAGCATTTT. Amino acids: CASSWGQGNQPQHF.

The table lists this clonotype with many counts. The rearrangement joins TRBV6-5 to TRBJ1-4; D gene uncertain. Germline CDR1 MNHEY, CDR2 SVGAGI. The CDR3 extends over 11 amino acids. V shed 6 bases and J shed 8 bases, with 7 bases lying between them. The CDR3 region has the DNA TGTGCCAGCAGCCGTGGGGAAAAACTGTTTTTT. It yields the protein CASSRGEKLFF.

This clonotype was observed many times. This chain joins TRBV6-5 and TRBJ1-2, with D possibly matching TRBD1 (6 bases). V was pared by 7 bases and J by 7 bases, with 19 bases between. The CDR3 is 14 amino acids. The V gene's germline CDR1 is MNHEY and CDR2 SVGAGI. The CDR3 sequence is CASTNLQGSRGYTF. As DNA, the CDR3 is TGTGCCAGCACCAACTTACAGGGATCTCGTGGCTACACCTTC.

V is TRBV5-1 and J is TRBJ2-3; tentatively, D is TRBD2 (6 bases). Germline CDR1 is SGHRS and CDR2 is YFSETQ. The CDR3 contains 13 residues. Trimming took 3 bases from V and 5 from J, leaving 10 bases between them. CDR3 nucleotide sequence: TGCGCCAGCAGCTCGCAGGGAGGAGATACGCAGTATTTT. This encodes CASSSQGGDTQYF. Variable domain in full (rest from reference TRBV5-1 and TRBJ2-3): KAGVTQTPRYLIKTRGQQVTLSCSPISGHRSVSWYQQTPGQGLQFLFEYFSETQRNKGNFPGRFSGRQFSNSRSEMNVSTLELGDSALYLCASSSQGGDTQYFGPGTRLTVL.

This clonotype has at least ten counts. The J gene is TRBJ1-2, the V gene TRBV4-3; 9 nucleotides line up with TRBD1. Germline lookup yields CDR1 LGHNA and CDR2 YSLEER. CDR3 length: 13 residues. Germline trimming cut 3 bases from V and 6 bases from J; bases unmatched to any gene: 2. CDR3 bases: TGCGCCAGCAGCCACCGACAGGGGGATGGCTACACCTTC. Protein: CASSHRQGDGYTF.

This clonotype was recorded many times. The chain is built from TRBV20-1 and TRBJ2-1, with 10 positions matching TRBD2. CDR3 length equals 16 residues. CDR1 and CDR2 from the germline V gene are DFQATT and SNEGSKA (reference sequence). With 3 bases clipped from V and 3 bases from J, the junction kept 8 bases outside the gene matches. In nucleotides, the CDR3 is TGCAGTGCTAGTTTAACTAGCGGGACATACTACAATGAGCAGTTCTTC. Its protein is CSASLTSGTYYNEQFF.

This clonotype was counted at least ten times. The CDR3 DNA reads as TGTGCCAGCAGTTTCAGTAAAAATCAGCCCCAGCATTTT. Translated, it gives CASSFSKNQPQHF. The chain combines TRBV7-2 with TRBJ1-5; no definite D call. V lost 6 bases and J lost 4, with 10 bases in between. The CDR3 is 13 amino acids. CDR1 is SGHTA and CDR2 is FQGNSA in the germline V gene.

This clonotype has a count of ten or more. The genes are TRBV20-1 and TRBJ1-2; D is possibly TRBD1 (6 bases). V lost 2 bases and J 2 bases, leaving 12 bases between the germline ends. Germline CDR1 is DFQATT and CDR2 is SNEGSKA (reference sequence). CDR3 length: 14 residues. CDR3 loop: CSARSDRTNYGYTF. Written as DNA, the CDR3 is TGCAGTGCTAGATCCGACAGGACCAACTATGGCTACACCTTC.

This clonotype came up many times. The chain joins TRBV18 to TRBJ2-1; 9 nucleotides line up with TRBD2. V lost 0 bases and J lost 2; bases outside the gene matches: 2. Germline V gene data show CDR1 as KGHSH and CDR2 as LQKENI. The CDR3 extends over 16 amino acids. CDR3 bases: TGTGCCAGCTCACCACCTGGCGGGGGGGCCTACAATGAGCAGTTCTTC. Protein sequence: CASSPPGGGAYNEQFF.

In regard to this clonotype: This may be a read error, as it is one base from a much larger clone. The genes are TRBV21-1 and TRBJ1-1; the table assigns TRBD1, which was not confirmed against the DNA. TRBV21-1 is given as a pseudogene. CDR3 length: 11 amino acids. CDR3 DNA sequence: TGTGCCAGCACACCGGGAACTGAAGCTTTCTTT. This translates into CASTPGTEAFF.